Below, 10 T cell receptor beta chains from the same sample are listed, as sequenced in a study of T cells after yellow fever vaccination. Via MiXCR, TCRdb re-called the 5' RACE reads, giving one row per CDR3 protein. Found here are about 220,000 distinct CDR3 sequences, approximately 3% of them singletons; the top ten hold around 3.3%. Material: CD4+ T cells sorted from PBMCs, obtained 10 days after the yellow fever booster vaccination. These receptors came from a man younger than 30 who received the YFV17D yellow fever vaccine.

This clonotype showed up just a few times. The chain carries TRBV7-9 and TRBJ1-5; a weak D match, TRBD1 (5 bases). Germline V gene sequence: CDR1 SEHNR, CDR2 FQNEAQ (reference sequence). V was shortened by 5 bases and J by 7 bases, with 15 bases between the two germline ends. The CDR3 runs to 14 residues. The CDR3 nucleotides read TGTGCCAGCAGCCCCCTCGGGGGGGACCAGCCCCAGCATTTT. Translation gives CASSPLGGDQPQHF.

The chain is built from TRBV11-2 and TRBJ2-7, with 11 bases lining up with TRBD1. J lost 2 bases, V lost 4 bases, and 4 bases had no gene match. The CDR3 is 15 amino acids. Germline-derived CDR1 and CDR2 are SGHAT and FQNNGV. CDR3 DNA: TGTGCCAGCAGCTCCGGGACAGGGGGAACCTACGAGCAGTACTTC. This sequence encodes CASSSGTGGTYEQYF.

Only a few counts were recorded for this clonotype. This rearrangement joins TRBV12-3 or TRBV12-4 to TRBJ1-4; no clear D gene. The CDR3 extends over 14 amino acids. V lost 2 bases, J lost 4 bases, and 8 bases lay in between. The CDR3 loop reads CASSLQAINEKLFF. The CDR3 DNA sequence: TGTGCCAGCAGTTTACAGGCGATTAATGAAAAACTGTTTTTT.

This clonotype showed up many times. The chain has TRBV12-3 or TRBV12-4 and TRBJ1-5, with D unresolved. This CDR3 comprises 13 residues. V was trimmed by 3 bases and J by 1 base, leaving 4 bases between them. CDR3: CASSFISNQPQHF. The CDR3, as DNA: TGTGCCAGCAGTTTTATAAGCAATCAGCCCCAGCATTTT.

This chain connects TRBV3-1 to TRBJ1-4; D not certain. V was cut by 6 bases and J by 6 bases, with 14 bases left in between. CDR1 and CDR2 (germline): LGHDT, YNNKEL (reference sequence). The CDR3 consists of 14 residues. The CDR3 reads CASSASWEYEKLFF. The CDR3 DNA sequence: TGTGCCAGCAGTGCCTCGTGGGAGTATGAAAAACTGTTTTTT.

This clonotype was detected many times. CDR3: CASSFETPNYGYTF. The CDR3 DNA follows: TGCGCCAGCAGCTTTGAGACTCCTAACTATGGCTACACCTTC. This chain links TRBV5-1 with TRBJ1-2; the D is unclear. Germline V CDR1 and CDR2: SGHRS, YFSETQ. The CDR3 length is 14 residues. Trimming left V 2 bases short and J 0 bases short, with 8 bases between.

This clonotype came up a few times. The chain employs TRBV20-1 and TRBJ1-1; 7 nucleotides line up with TRBD1. The CDR3 spans 13 residues. Germline V gene lookup returns CDR1 DFQATT and CDR2 SNEGSKA (reference sequence). V dropped 7 bases and J dropped 0; count of bases not matched to a gene: 5. CDR3 nucleotides: TGCAGTGTCCTGGGACAGCTGAACACTGAAGCTTTCTTT. Translated: CSVLGQLNTEAFF.

This clonotype has at least ten counts. The gene calls are TRBV12-3 or TRBV12-4 and TRBJ1-2; D is undetermined. Deletions cut 1 base from V and 1 base from J, with 7 bases between. CDR3 length: 14 amino acids. The CDR3 reads CASSLGRDNYGYTF. The CDR3 nucleotides read TGTGCCAGCAGTTTAGGGCGAGATAACTATGGCTACACCTTC.

This clonotype was seen only a few times. V and J are TRBV7-9 and TRBJ1-1; maybe TRBD1 (6 bases). The CDR3 spans 13 residues. V was cut by 1 base and J by 4 bases, with 7 bases left in between. Germline V lookup: CDR1 SEHNR, CDR2 FQNEAQ (reference sequence). The CDR3 nucleotides are TGTGCCAGCAGCTTAGGGGGGCCCACTGAAGCTTTCTTT. This translates into CASSLGGPTEAFF.

The chain recombines TRBV7-2 with TRBJ1-2; TRBD1 is a possible D gene (6 bases). Trimming cost V 8 bases and J 4 bases, with 20 bases left between them. The CDR3 covers 15 residues. CDR1 SGHTA and CDR2 FQGNSA come from the germline V gene. The CDR3 here is CASATLGGAGYGYTF. The DNA of the CDR3 is TGTGCCAGCGCCACATTGGGGGGCGCGGGCTATGGCTACACCTTC.